This passage covers 23 T cell receptor beta chains from one sample sequenced in a study of shared clonotypes between healthy human individuals (TCRdb year 2020). The library was prepared using the immunoSEQ multiplex PCR assay. TCRdb obtained this table from immuneACCESS and retained in-frame rearrangements with V and J assigned. These tables miss some clones; where compared with another copy, unresolved V genes account for less than half of the shortfall, and the remainder is unexplained. Counted in this sample were approximately 840,000 clones; just over 95% of them appeared once. The ten largest clones take up approximately 0.2% of the sample. For the CD8 naive samples, CD45RO-negative cells were positively selected for CCR7, yielding a CD45RA+CCR7+ population from which TemRA cells were excluded. The sequenced sample consisted of naive CD8+ T cells sorted from blood. Sample cell subset or site, as interpreted from the label and publication: CD45RA+CCR7+. These receptors were collected from a young man in good health.

Of note for this clone: Within the sample, other DNA sequences also encode this same CDR3. The genes are TRBV28 and TRBJ2-7; D gene unclear. The CDR3 runs 12 residues. Germline V CDR1 and CDR2: MDHEN, SYDVKM. V was trimmed by 6 bases and J by 0 bases, leaving 6 bases between them. CDR3 nucleotide sequence: TGTGCCAGCAGCCCCACCTCCTACGAGCAGTACTTC. Protein: CASSPTSYEQYF.

The chain employs TRBV6-1 and TRBJ1-2; D is unresolved. This CDR3 spans 14 amino acids. Germline lookup yields CDR1 MNHNS and CDR2 SASEGT. The ends were cut back, 8 bases at V and 0 bases at J, with 13 bases in the middle. CDR3 region: CASLQWRSNYGYTF. CDR3 DNA sequence: TGTGCCAGCTTACAGTGGCGGTCTAACTATGGCTACACCTTC.

V usage is TRBV15 and J usage is TRBJ1-2, with no clear D. This CDR3 is built from 13 residues. V was clipped by 3 bases and J by 5 bases, with 10 bases between them. Germline V CDR1 and CDR2: LNHNV, YYDKDF (reference sequence). In DNA, the CDR3 is TGTGCCACCAGCAGGGGAGGGTTTTATGGCTACACCTTC. This gives the protein CATSRGGFYGYTF. The variable domain in full, completed from reference TRBV15 and TRBJ1-2, reads DAMVIQNPRYQVTQFGKPVTLSCSQTLNHNVMYWYQQKSSQAPKLLFHYYDKDFNNEADTPDNFQSRRPNTSFCFLDIRSPGLGDTAMYLCATSRGGFYGYTFGSGTRLTVV.

CDR3 nucleotide sequence: TGTGCCACCAGTTCGAGCGGGAGGGAGATCTACGAGCAGTACTTC. It encodes CATSSSGREIYEQYF. V gene TRBV15 combines with J gene TRBJ2-7; TRBD2 matches 10 bases. This CDR3 has 15 residues. The germline V gene has CDR1 LNHNV and CDR2 YYDKDF (reference sequence). With V trimmed by 6 bases and J by 3 bases, 8 bases remained unmatched.

The rearrangement joins TRBV5-1 to TRBJ2-5; TRBD2 is a possible D gene (6 bases). The CDR3 has 14 residues. Trimming removed 1 base from V and 0 bases from J, with 7 bases in between. CDR1 is SGHRS, CDR2 YFSETQ, per germline. The CDR3 DNA reads TGCGCCAGCAGCTTGATAGCGGACCAAGAGACCCAGTACTTC. This encodes CASSLIADQETQYF.

The CDR3 DNA reads as TGTGCCAGCAGCTTAAACAGGGGCCCCTCGAACACCGGGGAGCTGTTTTTT. Protein: CASSLNRGPSNTGELFF. The chain is built from TRBV7-3 and TRBJ2-2; 7 bases are shared with TRBD1. CDR3 length: 17 residues. V lost 1 base, J lost 0 bases, and 5 bases stayed unmatched. Germline V gives CDR1 SGHTA, CDR2 FQGTGA.

J is TRBJ2-1 and V is TRBV11-2; possibly TRBD2 for D (5 bases). CDR1 is SGHAT and CDR2 is FQNNGV in the germline V gene. The CDR3 runs to 13 residues. V lost 7 bases and J lost 8, with 15 bases in between. The CDR3 region has the DNA TGTGCCAGCACCTCACGGGGTGATTATGAGCAGTTCTTC. It codes for CASTSRGDYEQFF.

The CDR3 here is CASSSMDSAREPYGYTF. The CDR3 nucleotides read TGTGCCAGCAGCTCTATGGACTCAGCTAGGGAGCCCTATGGCTACACCTTC. The chain has TRBV5-4 and TRBJ1-2; no firm D call. CDR1 SGHNT and CDR2 YYREEE come from the germline V gene (reference sequence). Trimming stripped 3 bases from V and 4 bases from J, with 22 bases between. The CDR3 runs to 17 residues. Full variable domain (missing parts from reference TRBV5-4 and TRBJ1-2): ETGVTQSPTHLIKTRGQQVTLRCSSQSGHNTVSWYQQALGQGPQFIFQYYREEENGRGNFPPRFSGLQFPNYSSELNVNALELDDSALYLCASSSMDSAREPYGYTFGSGTRLTVV.

The rearrangement joins TRBV7-9 to TRBJ2-7, with D perhaps assigned TRBD1 or TRBD2 (5 bases each). CDR3 size: 15 residues. Between the trimmed V and J ends, which lost 5 bases and 5 bases, there was a span of 19 bases. Germline values: CDR1 SEHNR, CDR2 FQNEAQ (reference sequence). In DNA form, the CDR3 reads TGTGCCAGCAGCCACTCAGGGACGGGAAGACACGAGCAGTACTTC. Its translation: CASSHSGTGRHEQYF.

This rearrangement joins TRBV2 to TRBJ2-7; maybe TRBD2 (6 bases). This CDR3 spans 14 amino acids. From germline, CDR1 is SNHLY and CDR2 FYNNEI. V was trimmed by 8 bases and J by 0 bases, leaving 14 bases between them. CDR3: CASPGGSGSYEQYF. In DNA, the CDR3 is TGTGCCAGCCCCGGCGGTAGCGGCTCCTACGAGCAGTACTTC.

As concerns this clone: Other DNA sequences of this sample code for an identical CDR3. The chain links TRBV6-5 to TRBJ2-1; 9 bases map to TRBD2. Trimming at V came to 2 bases and at J to 4 bases, leaving 3 bases not matched to a gene. This CDR3 has 15 amino acids. Germline assignment: CDR1 MNHEY and CDR2 SVGAGI. The CDR3 nucleotides are TGTGCCAGCAGTTACGGGCTAGCGGGGTACAATGAGCAGTTCTTC. This gives the protein CASSYGLAGYNEQFF.

The chain carries TRBV21-1 and TRBJ1-1. TRBV21-1 is a pseudogene segment. The CDR3 has 8 amino acids. The CDR3, as DNA: TGTCCGAACACTGAAGCTTTCTTT. Amino acids: CPNTEAFF.

V gene TRBV5-1 combines with J gene TRBJ2-3, with D unclear. The germline CDR1 and CDR2 sequences are SGHRS and YFSETQ. V was shortened by 6 bases and J by 1 base, with 18 bases between the two germline ends. The CDR3 extends over 16 amino acids. Here the CDR3 DNA reads TGCGCCAGCAATGAGGTTGTAGGGTTCGGCACAGATACGCAGTATTTT. Translating it yields CASNEVVGFGTDTQYF. Together with reference TRBV5-1 and TRBJ2-3, the CDR3 gives the full variable domain: KAGVTQTPRYLIKTRGQQVTLSCSPISGHRSVSWYQQTPGQGLQFLFEYFSETQRNKGNFPGRFSGRQFSNSRSEMNVSTLELGDSALYLCASNEVVGFGTDTQYFGPGTRLTVL.

The J gene is TRBJ2-7, the V gene TRBV5-1, with a possible D match to TRBD1 (6 bases). Germline V gene data show CDR1 as SGHRS and CDR2 as YFSETQ. Trimming stripped 1 base from V and 5 bases from J, with 13 bases between. This CDR3 spans 14 amino acids. The CDR3: CASSLIQGENEQYF. In DNA form, the CDR3 reads TGCGCCAGCAGCTTGATACAGGGAGAGAACGAGCAGTACTTC.

The J gene is TRBJ2-5, the V gene TRBV27, with D uncertain. V lost 6 bases, J lost 0 bases, and 5 bases lay in between. CDR3 length: 12 residues. The V gene's germline CDR1 is MNHEY and CDR2 SMNVEV (reference sequence). The CDR3 bases are TGTGCCAGCAGGGGTGACCAAGAGACCCAGTACTTC. Translating it yields CASRGDQETQYF.

The CDR3 coding sequence is TGCGCCAGCAGCCCGGGATGGGGGTCCTACGAGCAGTACTTC. Encoded protein: CASSPGWGSYEQYF. The rearrangement joins TRBV5-1 to TRBJ2-7; D is perhaps TRBD1 or TRBD2 (5 bases each). V was pared by 4 bases and J by 1 base, with 12 bases between. Germline assignment: CDR1 SGHRS and CDR2 YFSETQ. The CDR3 has 14 amino acids.

The chain recombines TRBV27 with TRBJ2-7, with D hard to call. This CDR3 region has 14 residues. Germline values: CDR1 MNHEY, CDR2 SMNVEV (reference sequence). V lost 5 bases to trimming and J lost 1 base, with 12 bases between them. The CDR3 bases are TGTGCCAGCAGTGCCAACCCCCCATCCTACGAGCAGTACTTC. This codes for CASSANPPSYEQYF.

This clone was picked up one time. The chain links TRBV19 to TRBJ2-3; 8 bases are a match to TRBD2. Germline CDR1 LNHDA, CDR2 SQIVND (reference sequence). CDR3 size: 14 residues. V lost 4 bases, J lost 2 bases, and 2 bases stayed unmatched. CDR3 sequence reads: CASSKLADTDTQYF. The CDR3 DNA reads as TGTGCCAGTAGTAAACTAGCGGACACAGATACGCAGTATTTT.

V gene TRBV10-3 combines with J gene TRBJ2-7, with D unclear. Germline V gene sequence: CDR1 ENHRY, CDR2 SYGVKD. The CDR3 consists of 11 residues. The ends were cut back, 6 bases at V and 4 bases at J, with 7 bases in the middle. DNA of the CDR3: TGTGCCATCAGGCGGTCATACGAGCAGTACTTC. It yields the protein CAIRRSYEQYF.

This chain joins TRBV27 and TRBJ1-2; TRBD1 agrees at 9 bases. CDR1 is MNHEY and CDR2 is SMNVEV in the germline V gene (reference sequence). CDR3 length: 18 residues. V lost 10 bases to trimming and J lost 0 bases; unmatched junction nucleotides: 18. This CDR3 reads CATIGFRDRASPNYGYTF. The DNA of the CDR3 is TGTGCCACCATCGGATTCCGGGACAGGGCCTCACCTAACTATGGCTACACCTTC.

This chain connects TRBV5-3 to TRBJ2-2; TRBD2 aligns across 8 bases. TRBV5-3 is sorted into the ORF group, with uncertain function. The CDR3 runs to 15 residues. V was clipped by 3 bases and J by 7 bases; unmatched bases: 8. The CDR3 sequence is CARSWPGLVIGELFF. The CDR3 coding sequence is TGTGCCAGAAGCTGGCCGGGACTAGTAATCGGGGAGCTGTTTTTT.

The CDR3 nucleotides read TGCGCCAGCAGCTTGGGTGACAGGGGCAACAATGAGCAGTTCTTC. Protein product: CASSLGDRGNNEQFF. J is TRBJ2-1 and V is TRBV5-1, with 8 positions matching TRBD1. The germline V gene has CDR1 SGHRS and CDR2 YFSETQ. Germline trimming cut 0 bases from V and 5 bases from J; bases unmatched to any gene: 4. CDR3 length equals 15 residues.

The chain is built from TRBV5-4 and TRBJ2-5; 14 bases are shared with TRBD2. V lost 4 bases to trimming and J lost 2 bases; unmatched junction nucleotides: 13. The germline V gene has CDR1 SGHNT and CDR2 YYREEE (reference sequence). This CDR3 spans 19 amino acids. Written as DNA, the CDR3 is TGTGCCAGCAGCGGGAAACCGGGACTAGCGGGAGTCGGGCAAGAGACCCAGTACTTC. This translates into CASSGKPGLAGVGQETQYF.